These 7 T cell receptor beta chains were sequenced from one sample in a study of blood T cell repertoires in COVID-19. Sequencing was performed with immunoSEQ multiplex PCR; in TCRdb, only in-frame clones are kept and a portion is missing. The sample shows 150,000 to 200,000 clones, around four fifths of them seen only once. Sequenced input: PBMCs or T cells enriched from blood (not recorded which). The receptors derive from a man in his 70s who had been exposed to COVID-19.

The rearrangement uses TRBV12-3 or TRBV12-4 and TRBJ2-3; D not resolved. V was trimmed by 3 bases and J by 4 bases, leaving 8 bases between them. This CDR3 contains 13 residues. For the CDR3, the DNA is TGTGCCAGCAGTTTTAGATCGGCAGATACGCAGTATTTT. It encodes CASSFRSADTQYF.

The chain joins TRBV27 to TRBJ1-1; the D gene is possibly TRBD1 (6 bases). Germline-derived CDR1 and CDR2 are MNHEY and SMNVEV (reference sequence). The CDR3 is 15 residues long. V was pared by 2 bases and J by 0 bases, with 10 bases between. The CDR3 region is CASSLGGGMNTEAFF. For the CDR3, the DNA is TGTGCCAGCAGTTTAGGGGGCGGTATGAACACTGAAGCTTTCTTT.

The chain links TRBV5-6 to TRBJ2-7; D is undetermined. V gave up 1 base and J gave up 2 bases, with 4 bases separating them. This CDR3 spans 12 amino acids. Germline V gene data show CDR1 as SGHDT and CDR2 as YYEEEE. The CDR3 region has the DNA TGTGCCAGCAGCTTGATAGCCTACGAGCAGTACTTC. Translation gives CASSLIAYEQYF.

This chain joins TRBV2 and TRBJ2-7; 7 bases align to TRBD2. The CDR3 runs to 20 residues. CDR1 SNHLY and CDR2 FYNNEI come from the germline V gene. With V trimmed by 0 bases and J by 6 bases, 23 bases remained unmatched. In nucleotides, the CDR3 is TGTGCCAGCAGTGAAGCGCAGTGGGGGGGAAGGTCAGGGTCGAGCTCCGAGCAGTACTTC. This encodes CASSEAQWGGRSGSSSEQYF.

This clone is a singleton in its sample. The gene calls are TRBV28 and TRBJ2-7; D gene uncertain. The V gene lost 5 bases and the J gene lost 6 bases, with 11 bases spanning the gap. Germline V CDR1 and CDR2: MDHEN, SYDVKM. This CDR3 spans 12 amino acids. In DNA form, the CDR3 reads TGTGCCAGCAGTCCGTATGTCGGCGAGCAGTACTTC. It encodes CASSPYVGEQYF.

The chain employs TRBV2 and TRBJ2-1; 9 bases align to TRBD2. The V and J ends lost 2 bases and 7 bases, in that order; junction bases with no gene match: 6. Germline CDR1 is SNHLY and CDR2 is FYNNEI. The CDR3 is 15 residues long. The CDR3 nucleotides are TGTGCCAGCAGTGAAATGCGGGGGGGCCCAAATGAGCAGTTCTTC. It is translated as CASSEMRGGPNEQFF.

This chain links TRBV21-1 with TRBJ2-7; the D call TRBD1 from the table was never checked on the DNA. TRBV21-1 is a pseudogene locus. There are 14 residues in the CDR3. CDR3 amino acids: CATTGWDIHYEQYF. DNA for the CDR3: TGTGCCACAACAGGGTGGGACATTCACTACGAGCAGTACTTC.